This is a list of T cell receptor beta chains from one sample in a study of chemoradiotherapy in HPV16-positive cancers. The data were produced by immunoSEQ multiplex PCR, yet TCRdb's version contains in-frame clones alone and is incomplete. Here the sample spans roughly 900 clones, under 95% being singletons. The sample in question was tumor tissue, obtained from a patient who underwent chemoradiotherapy. All receptors derive from a human donor with HPV-associated anogenital cancer. The CDR3 runs from the conserved cysteine through the conserved F or W. The D gene is left open where the match is weak. The size entry is marked missing in some rows and otherwise reads once, few, many or a size class.

TRBD1	TRBJ2-7	NA	TRBV18	CASSLGTGGSYEQYF	TGTGCCAGCTCCCTCGGGACAGGGGGCTCCTACGAGCAGTACTTC
NA	TRBJ2-1	NA	TRBV28	CASSSLGDNEQFF	TGTGCCAGCAGTTCCCTAGGAGACAATGAGCAGTTCTTC
NA	TRBJ2-3	few	TRBV11-2	CASSPTPSASSTDTQYF	TGTGCCAGCAGCCCCACCCCCAGCGCTTCTAGCACAGATACGCAGTATTTT
TRBD1	TRBJ1-5	NA	TRBV7-9	CASSEQGSQPQHF	TGTGCCAGCAGCGAACAGGGGAGTCAGCCCCAGCATTTT
TRBD1	TRBJ1-5	NA	TRBV2	CASNPMGQGASQPQHF	TGTGCCAGCAATCCTATGGGACAGGGGGCAAGCCAGCCCCAGCATTTT
NA	TRBJ2-2	NA	TRBV5-1	CASSEQGPNTGELFF	TGCGCCAGCAGCGAACAGGGACCGAACACCGGGGAGCTGTTTTTT
NA	TRBJ1-6	NA	TRBV4-3	CASSPGRGSGSYNSPLHF	TGCGCCAGCAGCCCCGGCAGGGGCTCGGGGTCCTATAATTCACCCCTCCACTTT
TRBD1	TRBJ1-2	NA	TRBV30	CACPQTGVPAGYTF	TGTGCCTGTCCCCAGACAGGGGTCCCAGCTGGCTACACCTTC
TRBD1	TRBJ2-7	few	TRBV7-9	CASSTRQGYEQYF	TGTGCCAGCAGCACCCGACAGGGCTACGAGCAGTACTTC
TRBD1	TRBJ1-1	NA	TRBV5-6	CASSLTGTGGTEAFF	TGTGCCAGCAGCTTGACCGGGACAGGGGGAACTGAAGCTTTCTTT
TRBD1	TRBJ1-3	once	TRBV4-1	CASSQIGAPDRASGNTIYF	TGCGCCAGCAGCCAAATCGGGGCTCCCGACAGGGCTTCTGGAAACACCATATATTTT
NA	TRBJ1-1	NA	TRBV11-2	CASSLVGFSNTEAFF	TGTGCCAGCAGCTTAGTAGGTTTCTCGAACACTGAAGCTTTCTTT